Described below is a single TCR beta chain sequence and its context. V was shortened by 5 bases and J by 1 base, with 9 bases between the two germline ends. CDR1 and CDR2 (germline): LNHDA, SQIVND (reference sequence). The CDR3 covers 13 residues. RNA was isolated and reverse transcribed to cDNA, the sequencing template. Data came from immunoSEQ multiplex PCR; TCRdb stores just in-frame clones and leaves some out. Here the sample spans 110,000 to 150,000 clones, roughly 58% being singletons. This sample was included in a study of CD8+ T cells in alopecia areata. The V and J genes are TRBV19 and TRBJ2-7; no definite D call. The receptor was derived from a human donor in good health. The sample comprised CD8+ T cells sorted from blood. CDR3 loop: CASSSTASYEQYF. CDR3 coding DNA: TGTGCCAGTAGTTCTACAGCATCCTACGAGCAGTACTTC.